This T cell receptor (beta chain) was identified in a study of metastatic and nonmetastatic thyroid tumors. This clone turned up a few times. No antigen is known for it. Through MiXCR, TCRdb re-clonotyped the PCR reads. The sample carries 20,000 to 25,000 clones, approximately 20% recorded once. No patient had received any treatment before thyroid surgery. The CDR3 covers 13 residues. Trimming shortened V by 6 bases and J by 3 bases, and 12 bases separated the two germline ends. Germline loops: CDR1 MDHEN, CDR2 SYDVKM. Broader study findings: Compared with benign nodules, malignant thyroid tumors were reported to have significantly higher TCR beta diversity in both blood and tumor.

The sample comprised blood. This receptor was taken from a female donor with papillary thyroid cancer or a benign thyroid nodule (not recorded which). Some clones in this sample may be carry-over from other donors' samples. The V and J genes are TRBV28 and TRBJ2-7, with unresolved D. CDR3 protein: CASSYFGHYEQYF. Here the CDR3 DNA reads TGTGCCAGCAGCTACTTTGGGCACTACGAGCAGTACTTC.